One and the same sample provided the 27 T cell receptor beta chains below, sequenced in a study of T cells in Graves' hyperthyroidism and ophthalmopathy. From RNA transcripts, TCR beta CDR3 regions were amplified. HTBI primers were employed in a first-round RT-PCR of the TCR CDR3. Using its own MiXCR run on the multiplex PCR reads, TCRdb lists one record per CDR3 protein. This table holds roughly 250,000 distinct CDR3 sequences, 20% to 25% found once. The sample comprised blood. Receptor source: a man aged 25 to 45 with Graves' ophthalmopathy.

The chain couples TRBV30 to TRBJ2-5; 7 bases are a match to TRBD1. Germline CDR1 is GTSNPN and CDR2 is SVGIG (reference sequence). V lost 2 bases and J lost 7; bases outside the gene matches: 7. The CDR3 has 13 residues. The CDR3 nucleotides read TGTGCCTGGAGTTTTCGCCCAGGGGGGACCCAGTACTTC. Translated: CAWSFRPGGTQYF.

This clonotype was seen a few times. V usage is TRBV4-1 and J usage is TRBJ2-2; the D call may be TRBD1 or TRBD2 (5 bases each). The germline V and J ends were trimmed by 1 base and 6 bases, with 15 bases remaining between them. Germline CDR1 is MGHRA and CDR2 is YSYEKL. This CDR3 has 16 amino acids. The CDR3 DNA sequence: TGCGCCAGCAGCCAAGTAGTTGCAGGGAGATCCGGGGAGCTGTTTTTT. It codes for CASSQVVAGRSGELFF.

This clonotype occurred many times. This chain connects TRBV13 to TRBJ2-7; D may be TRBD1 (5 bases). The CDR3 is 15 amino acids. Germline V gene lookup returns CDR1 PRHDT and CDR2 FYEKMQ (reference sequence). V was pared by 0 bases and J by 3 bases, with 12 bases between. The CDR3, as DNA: TGTGCCAGCAGCTTAGGTCAGGGTATTGTCTACGAGCAGTACTTC. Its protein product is CASSLGQGIVYEQYF.

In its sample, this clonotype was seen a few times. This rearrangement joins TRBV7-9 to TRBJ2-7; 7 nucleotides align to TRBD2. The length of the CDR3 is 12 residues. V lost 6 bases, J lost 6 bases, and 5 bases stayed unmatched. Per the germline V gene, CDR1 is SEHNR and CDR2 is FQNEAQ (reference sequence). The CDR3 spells CASSYPGGEQYF. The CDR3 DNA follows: TGTGCCAGCAGTTACCCGGGGGGCGAGCAGTACTTC.

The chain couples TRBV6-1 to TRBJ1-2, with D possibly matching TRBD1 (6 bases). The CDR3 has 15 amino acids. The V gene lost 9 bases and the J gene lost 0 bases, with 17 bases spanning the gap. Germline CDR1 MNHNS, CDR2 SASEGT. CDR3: CASTRADRANYGYTF. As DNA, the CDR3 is TGTGCCAGTACCCGCGCGGACAGAGCTAACTATGGCTACACCTTC.

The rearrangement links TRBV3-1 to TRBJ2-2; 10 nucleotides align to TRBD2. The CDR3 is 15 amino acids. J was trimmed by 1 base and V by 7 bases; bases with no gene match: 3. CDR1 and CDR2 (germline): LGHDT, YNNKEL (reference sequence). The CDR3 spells CASKIAGGNTGELFF. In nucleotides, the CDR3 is TGTGCCAGCAAAATAGCGGGAGGGAACACCGGGGAGCTGTTTTTT.

The CDR3 region has the DNA TGTGCCAGCAGCTTGGGTGTAACGAACACCGGGGAGCTGTTTTTT. This gives the protein CASSLGVTNTGELFF. The chain recombines TRBV5-4 with TRBJ2-2; D is unresolved. This CDR3 is 15 amino acids long. The V gene lost 0 bases and the J gene lost 0 bases, with 6 bases spanning the gap. From germline, CDR1 is SGHNT and CDR2 YYREEE (reference sequence).

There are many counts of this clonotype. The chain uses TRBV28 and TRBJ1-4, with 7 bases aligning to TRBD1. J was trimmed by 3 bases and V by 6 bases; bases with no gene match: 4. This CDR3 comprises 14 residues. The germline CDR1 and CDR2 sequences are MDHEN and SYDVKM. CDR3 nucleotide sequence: TGTGCCAGCAGGGCAGGGGGATCTAATGAAAAACTGTTTTTT. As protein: CASRAGGSNEKLFF.

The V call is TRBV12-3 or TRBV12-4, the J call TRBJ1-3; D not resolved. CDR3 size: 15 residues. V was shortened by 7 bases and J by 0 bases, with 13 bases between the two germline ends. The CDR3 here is CASTTEQPSGNTIYF. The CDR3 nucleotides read TGTGCCAGCACTACCGAGCAGCCCTCTGGAAACACCATATATTTT.

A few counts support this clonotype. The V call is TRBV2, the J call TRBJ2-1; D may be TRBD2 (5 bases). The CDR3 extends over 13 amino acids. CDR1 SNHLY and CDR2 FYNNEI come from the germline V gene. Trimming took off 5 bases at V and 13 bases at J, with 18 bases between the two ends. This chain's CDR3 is CASSYSVVDSQFF. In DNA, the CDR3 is TGTGCCAGCAGTTACTCTGTTGTGGACTCTCAGTTCTTC.

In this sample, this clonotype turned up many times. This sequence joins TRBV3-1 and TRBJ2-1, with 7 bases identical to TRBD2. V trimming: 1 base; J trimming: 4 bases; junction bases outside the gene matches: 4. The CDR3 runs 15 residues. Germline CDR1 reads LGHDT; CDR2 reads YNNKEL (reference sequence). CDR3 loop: CASSQGGTIYNEQFF. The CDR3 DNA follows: TGTGCCAGCAGCCAAGGCGGGACTATATACAATGAGCAGTTCTTC.

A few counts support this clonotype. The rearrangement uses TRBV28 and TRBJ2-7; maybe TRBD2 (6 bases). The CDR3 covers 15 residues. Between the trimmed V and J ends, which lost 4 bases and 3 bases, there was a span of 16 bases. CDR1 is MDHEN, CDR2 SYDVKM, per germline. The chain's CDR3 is CASSSVRDLYYEQYF. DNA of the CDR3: TGTGCCAGCAGTTCGGTCCGGGACTTATACTACGAGCAGTACTTC.

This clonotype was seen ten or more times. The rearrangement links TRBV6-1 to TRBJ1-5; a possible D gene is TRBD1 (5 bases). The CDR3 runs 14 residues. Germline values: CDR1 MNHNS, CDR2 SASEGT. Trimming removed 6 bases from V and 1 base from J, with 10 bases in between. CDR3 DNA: TGTGCCAGCAGGGGGGATGGAAGCAATCAGCCCCAGCATTTT. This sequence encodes CASRGDGSNQPQHF.

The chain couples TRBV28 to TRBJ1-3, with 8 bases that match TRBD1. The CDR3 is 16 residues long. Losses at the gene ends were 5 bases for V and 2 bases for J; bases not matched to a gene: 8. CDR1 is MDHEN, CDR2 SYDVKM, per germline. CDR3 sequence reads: CASSPTTGVPGNTIYF. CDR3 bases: TGTGCCAGCAGTCCAACGACAGGGGTGCCTGGAAACACCATATATTTT.

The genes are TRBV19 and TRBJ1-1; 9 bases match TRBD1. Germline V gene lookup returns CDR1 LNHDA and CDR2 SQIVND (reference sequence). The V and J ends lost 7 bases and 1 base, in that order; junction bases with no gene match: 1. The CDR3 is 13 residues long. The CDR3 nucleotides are TGTGCCAGTAAGGACAGGGGGAACACTGAAGCTTTCTTT. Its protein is CASKDRGNTEAFF.

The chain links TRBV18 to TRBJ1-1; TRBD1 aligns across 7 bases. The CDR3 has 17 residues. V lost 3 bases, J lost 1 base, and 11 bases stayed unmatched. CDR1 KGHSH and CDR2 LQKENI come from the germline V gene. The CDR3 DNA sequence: TGTGCCAGCTCACCGCTACAGGGGTCGACTAGGAACACTGAAGCTTTCTTT. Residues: CASSPLQGSTRNTEAFF.

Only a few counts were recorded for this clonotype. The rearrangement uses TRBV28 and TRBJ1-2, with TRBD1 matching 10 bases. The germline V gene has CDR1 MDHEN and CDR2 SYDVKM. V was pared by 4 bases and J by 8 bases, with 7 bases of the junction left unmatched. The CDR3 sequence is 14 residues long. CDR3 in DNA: TGTGCCAGCAGTTGGGACAGGGGAAGGAGCGGCTACACCTTC. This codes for CASSWDRGRSGYTF.

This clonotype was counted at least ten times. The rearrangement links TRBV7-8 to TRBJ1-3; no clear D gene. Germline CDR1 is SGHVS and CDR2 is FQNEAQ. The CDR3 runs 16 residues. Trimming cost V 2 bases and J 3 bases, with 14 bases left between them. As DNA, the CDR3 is TGTGCCAGCAGCTTAAGGTCGCCAGAGTATGGAAACACCATATATTTT. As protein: CASSLRSPEYGNTIYF.

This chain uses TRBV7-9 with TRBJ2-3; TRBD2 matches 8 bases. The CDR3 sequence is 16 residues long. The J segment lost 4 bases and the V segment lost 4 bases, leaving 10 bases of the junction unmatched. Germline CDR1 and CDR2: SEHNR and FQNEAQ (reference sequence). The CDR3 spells CASSSTSAIDADTQYF. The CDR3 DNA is TGTGCCAGCAGCTCGACTAGCGCCATTGATGCAGATACGCAGTATTTT.

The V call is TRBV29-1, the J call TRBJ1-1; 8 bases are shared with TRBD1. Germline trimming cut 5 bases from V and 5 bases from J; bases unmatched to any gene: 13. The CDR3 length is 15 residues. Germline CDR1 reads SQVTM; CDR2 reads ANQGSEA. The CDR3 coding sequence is TGCAGCGTTTGGGCAGGGGGCGTACGAAGAACTGAAGCTTTCTTT. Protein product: CSVWAGGVRRTEAFF.

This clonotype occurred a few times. In nucleotides, the CDR3 is TGTGCCAGCAGCTTAGCAGGTAGCTATGGCTACACCTTC. Protein sequence: CASSLAGSYGYTF. This rearrangement joins TRBV7-6 to TRBJ1-2; no reliable D call. Germline V gene data show CDR1 as SGHVS and CDR2 as FNYEAQ. With 0 bases removed from V and 4 bases from J, the gap between germline ends came to 6 bases. This CDR3 comprises 13 residues.

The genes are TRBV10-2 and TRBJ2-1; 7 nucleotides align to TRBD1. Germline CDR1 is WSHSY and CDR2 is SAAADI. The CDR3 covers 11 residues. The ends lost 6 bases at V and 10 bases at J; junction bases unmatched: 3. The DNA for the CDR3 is TGCGCCAGCAGCCTGGACAGGGAGCAGTTCTTC. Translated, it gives CASSLDREQFF.

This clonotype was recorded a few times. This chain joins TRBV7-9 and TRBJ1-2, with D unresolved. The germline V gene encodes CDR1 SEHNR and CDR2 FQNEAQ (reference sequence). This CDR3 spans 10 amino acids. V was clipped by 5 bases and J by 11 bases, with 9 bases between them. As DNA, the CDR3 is TGTGCCAGCAGCCCAGGAGGGTACACCTTC. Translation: CASSPGGYTF. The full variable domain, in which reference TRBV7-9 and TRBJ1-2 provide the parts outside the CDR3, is DTGVSQNPRHKITKRGQNVTFRCDPISEHNRLYWYRQTLGQGPEFLTYFQNEAQLEKSRLLSDRFSAERPKGSFSTLEIQRTEQGDSAMYLCASSPGGYTFGSGTRLTVV.

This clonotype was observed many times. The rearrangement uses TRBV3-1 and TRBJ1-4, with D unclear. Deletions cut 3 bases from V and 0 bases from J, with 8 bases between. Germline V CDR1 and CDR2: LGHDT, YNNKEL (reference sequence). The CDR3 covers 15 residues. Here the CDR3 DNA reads TGTGCCAGCAGCCATACAGCGCCAACTAATGAAAAACTGTTTTTT. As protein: CASSHTAPTNEKLFF. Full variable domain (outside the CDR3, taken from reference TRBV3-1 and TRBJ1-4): DTAVSQTPKYLVTQMGNDKSIKCEQNLGHDTMYWYKQDSKKFLKIMFSYNNKELIINETVPNRFSPKSPDKAHLNLHINSLELGDSAVYFCASSHTAPTNEKLFFGSGTQLSVL.

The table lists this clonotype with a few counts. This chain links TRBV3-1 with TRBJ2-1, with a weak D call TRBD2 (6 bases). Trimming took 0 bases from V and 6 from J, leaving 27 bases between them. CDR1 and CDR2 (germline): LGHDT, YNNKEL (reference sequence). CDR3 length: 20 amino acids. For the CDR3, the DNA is TGTGCCAGCAGCCAAGATTACAGGAGAAGTCGAGGAGGGCGAATCAATGAGCAGTTCTTC. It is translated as CASSQDYRRSRGGRINEQFF.

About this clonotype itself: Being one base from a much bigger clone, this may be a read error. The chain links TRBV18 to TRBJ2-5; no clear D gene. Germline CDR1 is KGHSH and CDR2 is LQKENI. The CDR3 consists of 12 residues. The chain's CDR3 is CASSPQQGTQYF. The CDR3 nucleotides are TGTGCCAGCTCACCACAACAAGGGACCCAGTACTTC.

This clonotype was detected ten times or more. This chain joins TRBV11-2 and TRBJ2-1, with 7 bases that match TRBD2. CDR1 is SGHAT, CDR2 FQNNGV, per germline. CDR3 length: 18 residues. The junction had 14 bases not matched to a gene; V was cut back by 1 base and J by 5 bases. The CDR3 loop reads CASSLGFGGRAPHNEQFF. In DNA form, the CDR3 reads TGTGCCAGCAGCTTAGGGTTCGGAGGGAGGGCCCCCCACAATGAGCAGTTCTTC.